Following are 27 T cell receptor beta chains from one sample sequenced in a study of blood T cells in healthy people across ages. Then a second PCR, running about 7 to 11 cycles, was carried out with a sample-barcoded 5' primer and a J-beta primer mix. TCRdb recomputed calls from the 5' RACE reads with MiXCR, one row per CDR3 protein. The top ten clones hold approximately 22% of a sample with roughly 790,000 distinct CDR3 sequences, 40% to 45% of them seen once. Input material: blood. These receptors came from an older woman in good health.

The rearrangement joins TRBV21-1 to TRBJ2-3. TRBV21-1 constitutes a pseudogene. CDR3 size: 16 residues. CDR3 nucleotide sequence: TGTGCCAGCAGCAAATACCGCGGTTCCGACACAGATACGCAGTATTTT. Translation gives CASSKYRGSDTDTQYF.

The chain joins TRBV2 to TRBJ2-3, with D tentatively TRBD1 (6 bases). Germline assignment: CDR1 SNHLY and CDR2 FYNNEI. The CDR3 sequence is 14 residues long. V lost 10 bases and J lost 1, with 15 bases in between. CDR3 region: CATTYREGTDTQYF. Here the CDR3 DNA reads TGTGCCACTACCTACAGGGAAGGCACAGATACGCAGTATTTT.

This clonotype appeared a few times. The V and J genes are TRBV3-1 and TRBJ1-2, with D possibly being TRBD1 (6 bases). The V gene lost 0 bases and the J gene lost 6 bases, with 8 bases spanning the gap. Germline CDR1 reads LGHDT; CDR2 reads YNNKEL (reference sequence). The CDR3 spans 13 residues. CDR3 protein: CASSQEQGNGYTF. CDR3 in DNA: TGTGCCAGCAGCCAAGAACAGGGAAATGGCTACACCTTC.

This clonotype came up many times. The V call is TRBV12-3 or TRBV12-4, the J call TRBJ2-1; 9 bases agree with TRBD1. Unmatched junction bases numbered 3, after V lost 5 bases and J lost 1 base. The CDR3 consists of 15 residues. DNA of the CDR3: TGTGCCAGCAGTCCGGGGACAGGGTCCTACAATGAGCAGTTCTTC. It specifies CASSPGTGSYNEQFF.

This clonotype has only a few counts. This chain uses TRBV7-2 with TRBJ2-5, with 11 nucleotides matching TRBD2. V dropped 2 bases and J dropped 0; count of bases not matched to a gene: 2. Germline V gene sequence: CDR1 SGHTA, CDR2 FQGNSA. This CDR3 has 16 amino acids. The CDR3 DNA reads as TGTGCCAGCAGCTTATCTAGCGGGAGGTACCAAGAGACCCAGTACTTC. Translating it yields CASSLSSGRYQETQYF.

The rearrangement joins TRBV4-3 to TRBJ2-1; D gene ambiguous. Trimming removed 0 bases from V and 2 bases from J, with 11 bases in between. The CDR3 totals 16 residues. Looked up from germline, CDR1 is LGHNA and CDR2 is YSLEER. CDR3 loop: CASSQDDSRAYNEQFF. The DNA for the CDR3 is TGCGCCAGCAGCCAAGACGACTCCCGGGCCTACAATGAGCAGTTCTTC.

The V gene is TRBV12-3 or TRBV12-4, the J gene TRBJ1-5; D possibly corresponds to TRBD1 (6 bases). Trimming cost V 0 bases and J 3 bases, with 9 bases left between them. CDR3 length: 15 amino acids. As DNA, the CDR3 is TGTGCCAGCAGTTTAGCGGACAGACTCAATCAGCCCCAGCATTTT. It specifies CASSLADRLNQPQHF.

The J gene is TRBJ2-2, the V gene TRBV9, with D perhaps matching TRBD1 or TRBD2 (7 bases each). CDR1 and CDR2 (germline): SGDLS, YYNGEE. The CDR3 is 17 residues long. V lost 4 bases and J 2 bases, leaving 18 bases between the germline ends. CDR3 sequence: CASSSQGDYQNTGELFF. The DNA of the CDR3 is TGTGCCAGCAGCTCCCAGGGGGACTACCAAAACACCGGGGAGCTGTTTTTT.

V gene TRBV20-1 combines with J gene TRBJ2-5, with 7 bases lining up with TRBD2. The CDR3 is made up of 14 amino acids. The germline V gene has CDR1 DFQATT and CDR2 SNEGSKA (reference sequence). V dropped 4 bases and J dropped 11; count of bases not matched to a gene: 16. CDR3 in DNA: TGCAGTGCTAAGCGGGGAGAGTTCTACAATGAGCAGTACTTC. Its protein product is CSAKRGEFYNEQYF.

The chain employs TRBV7-2 and TRBJ1-4; no clear D. Germline lookup yields CDR1 SGHTA and CDR2 FQGNSA. V lost 5 bases and J lost 1, with 11 bases in between. The CDR3 extends over 15 amino acids. As DNA, the CDR3 is TGTGCCAGCAGCCTACAGAGTGTAACTAATGAAAAACTGTTTTTT. Amino acids: CASSLQSVTNEKLFF. Together with reference TRBV7-2 and TRBJ1-4, the CDR3 gives the full variable domain: GAGVSQSPSNKVTEKGKDVELRCDPISGHTALYWYRQSLGQGLEFLIYFQGNSAPDKSGLPSDRFSAERTGGSVSTLTIQRTQQEDSAVYLCASSLQSVTNEKLFFGSGTQLSVL.

This chain links TRBV20-1 with TRBJ1-2; 7 positions agree with TRBD1. The CDR3 contains 12 residues. J was trimmed by 4 bases and V by 3 bases; bases with no gene match: 2. Germline V gene sequence: CDR1 DFQATT, CDR2 SNEGSKA (reference sequence). CDR3 in DNA: TGCAGTGCTAGGGGGACAGTCTATGGCTACACCTTC. Its protein product is CSARGTVYGYTF.

V gene TRBV28 combines with J gene TRBJ1-1, with D possibly TRBD1 on 5 matching bases. Germline V gene sequence: CDR1 MDHEN, CDR2 SYDVKM. With 6 bases removed from V and 3 bases from J, the gap between germline ends came to 11 bases. This CDR3 is built from 13 residues. The CDR3 sequence is CASRPAGYTEAFF. The CDR3 region has the DNA TGTGCCAGCAGGCCGGCAGGGTACACTGAAGCTTTCTTT.

Note on this clonotype: A much larger clone sits a single nucleotide away, making a read error possible. The V and J genes are TRBV13 and TRBJ2-1; possibly TRBD1 or TRBD2 for D (5 bases each). The length of the CDR3 is 14 residues. Germline V gene data show CDR1 as PRHDT and CDR2 as FYEKMQ (reference sequence). The germline V and J ends were trimmed by 5 bases and 8 bases, with 16 bases remaining between them. CDR3 region: CASSNKGPSDEQFF. CDR3 in DNA: TGTGCCAGCAGCAACAAGGGACCTTCGGATGAGCAGTTCTTC.

The chain carries TRBV6-2 or TRBV6-3 and TRBJ2-1; no clear D. CDR3 length: 14 amino acids. Germline values: CDR1 MNHEY, CDR2 SVGEGT. With 0 bases removed from V and 7 bases from J, the gap between germline ends came to 10 bases. The CDR3 is CASSYSENRNEQFF. CDR3 nucleotides: TGTGCCAGCAGTTACTCGGAAAATAGGAATGAGCAGTTCTTC.

CDR3 nucleotides: TGTGCCAGCAGCTTAGCTAGCGGGGGCTCCTACAATGAGCAGTTCTTC. This codes for CASSLASGGSYNEQFF. The V call is TRBV11-2, the J call TRBJ2-1; 10 nucleotides line up with TRBD2. Germline assignment: CDR1 SGHAT and CDR2 FQNNGV. V shed 1 base, J shed 0 bases, and the junction held 0 bases outside the gene matches. The CDR3 spans 16 residues. The full variable domain, its missing parts supplied by reference TRBV11-2 and TRBJ2-1, is EAGVAQSPRYKIIEKRQSVAFWCNPISGHATLYWYQQILGQGPKLLIQFQNNGVVDDSQLPKDRFSAERLKGVDSTLKIQPAKLEDSAVYLCASSLASGGSYNEQFFGPGTRLTVL.

This clonotype was observed a few times. This chain joins TRBV12-3 or TRBV12-4 and TRBJ2-7; tentatively, D is TRBD2 (6 bases). The V gene lost 6 bases and the J gene lost 5 bases, with 17 bases spanning the gap. The CDR3 contains 14 residues. CDR3 sequence: CASSPAGRLNEQYF. CDR3 in DNA: TGTGCCAGCAGCCCCGCGGGACGACTGAACGAGCAGTACTTC.

The sample holds many counts of this clonotype. The chain is built from TRBV13 and TRBJ2-7; D may correspond to TRBD1 or TRBD2 (5 bases each). V gave up 0 bases and J gave up 3 bases, with 9 bases separating them. The germline V gene encodes CDR1 PRHDT and CDR2 FYEKMQ (reference sequence). This CDR3 spans 14 amino acids. CDR3: CASSLGGTGYEQYF. The CDR3 region has the DNA TGTGCCAGCAGCTTAGGGGGGACGGGCTACGAGCAGTACTTC.

This clonotype has only a few counts. This rearrangement joins TRBV20-1 to TRBJ2-4, with D unclear. CDR3 length: 13 amino acids. CDR1 is DFQATT and CDR2 is SNEGSKA in the germline V gene (reference sequence). With 7 bases removed from V and 0 bases from J, the gap between germline ends came to 10 bases. Here the CDR3 reads CSVPARAKNIQYF. The CDR3 nucleotides are TGCAGTGTTCCGGCAAGAGCCAAAAACATTCAGTACTTC.

The chain is built from TRBV20-1 and TRBJ2-2, with 7 positions matching TRBD2. This CDR3 region has 16 residues. Germline V lookup: CDR1 DFQATT, CDR2 SNEGSKA (reference sequence). V lost 0 bases to trimming and J lost 4 bases; unmatched junction nucleotides: 8. The CDR3 DNA is TGCAGTGCTAGAGATCGGCTAGCGGAAGCCACCGGGGAGCTGTTTTTT. This translates into CSARDRLAEATGELFF.

This clonotype was seen more than once but under ten times. The CDR3 DNA reads as TGTGCCAGCAGTATGACAGGGGAGACTTCCGAGCAGTACTTC. As protein: CASSMTGETSEQYF. The chain has TRBV28 and TRBJ2-7; 8 nucleotides match TRBD1. The CDR3 spans 14 residues. V lost 5 bases, J lost 6 bases, and 9 bases stayed unmatched. Germline CDR1 MDHEN, CDR2 SYDVKM.

With regard to this clonotype: This may be a read error, as it is one base from a much larger clone. The chain links TRBV12-3 or TRBV12-4 to TRBJ2-7; 10 bases fit TRBD1. The DNA end is a closer match to TRBJ2-5, so the J assignment may be wrong. The CDR3 has 15 residues. CDR3 loop: CASSLPGQGFETQYF. In DNA, the CDR3 is TGTGCCAGCAGTCTCCCGGGACAGGGGTTTGAGACCCAGTACTTC.

In this sample, this clonotype turned up many times. The CDR3 region is CASSGGFSYNEQFF. CDR3 sequence (DNA): TGTGCCAGCAGCGGGGGGTTTTCCTACAATGAGCAGTTCTTC. The V gene is TRBV9, the J gene TRBJ2-1; D might be TRBD1 or TRBD2, each matching 5 bases. CDR3 size: 14 residues. Trimming cost V 3 bases and J 1 base, with 8 bases left between them. The germline CDR1 and CDR2 sequences are SGDLS and YYNGEE.

Points on this clonotype: At one end, the junction sequence differs from germline, possibly due to a read error. The chain uses TRBV18 and TRBJ2-3, with D maybe TRBD2 (6 bases). The CDR3 consists of 13 residues. Germline CDR1 is KGHSH and CDR2 is LQKENI. This CDR3 is CASSPPTRDTQYF. CDR3 bases: TGCGCCAGCTCACCACCGACTAGAGATACGCAGTATTTT.

V and J are TRBV6-5 and TRBJ2-3; 9 nucleotides line up with TRBD2. The CDR3 extends over 16 amino acids. Germline V gene sequence: CDR1 MNHEY, CDR2 SVGAGI. The V gene end was trimmed by 4 bases and the J gene end by 5 bases; junction bases not matched to a gene: 10. The CDR3 spells CASSSGLAGRLDTQYF. The CDR3, as DNA: TGTGCCAGCAGTTCTGGGCTAGCGGGAAGGTTAGATACGCAGTATTTT.

The chain uses TRBV25-1 and TRBJ2-7, with a possible D match to TRBD2 (5 bases). The CDR3 runs to 12 residues. Per germline, CDR1 MGHDK and CDR2 SYGVNS. Trimming stripped 3 bases from V and 3 bases from J, with 6 bases between. CDR3 region: CASSEDFYEQYF. The DNA for the CDR3 is TGTGCCAGCAGTGAGGACTTCTACGAGCAGTACTTC.

This clonotype occurred a few times. This chain joins TRBV6-5 and TRBJ1-1; D might be TRBD1 (5 bases). Germline values: CDR1 MNHEY, CDR2 SVGAGI. The CDR3 loop spans 14 amino acids. V was clipped by 2 bases and J by 0 bases, with 7 bases between them. CDR3 amino acids: CASSYRGMNTEAFF. The DNA for the CDR3 is TGTGCCAGCAGTTACCGGGGGATGAACACTGAAGCTTTCTTT.

The V gene is TRBV13, the J gene TRBJ2-6, with D perhaps given as TRBD1 or TRBD2 (5 bases each). This CDR3 contains 19 residues. The V end was cut by 5 bases, the J end by 0 bases, with 20 bases between. Germline V CDR1 and CDR2: PRHDT, FYEKMQ (reference sequence). The CDR3 protein is CASSPQLMGPDSGANVLTF. The CDR3 DNA follows: TGTGCCAGCAGCCCCCAGCTTATGGGACCTGACTCTGGGGCCAACGTCCTGACTTTC.